A selection of T cell receptor beta chains follows, all from one sample in a study of T cells in Graves' hyperthyroidism and ophthalmopathy. TCRdb independently ran MiXCR on the multiplex PCR reads; one entry per CDR3 protein. The sample yields about 600,000 distinct CDR3 sequences, roughly 16% seen once. The material sequenced was blood. Receptors originate from a woman between 40 and 50 years old with Graves' ophthalmopathy. Each CDR3 is given with its conserved first and last residue. The order of the fields is D gene, V gene, clone size, J gene, CDR3 length, CDR3 protein, CDR3 DNA. A D gene is named only where the DNA matches it firmly. For some rows the clone size is stated as once, few or many, or as a class when expanded; others skip it.

D: -
V: TRBV29-1
size: -
J: TRBJ1-2
length: 12
CDR3: CSVETARGGYTF
DNA: TGCAGCGTTGAGACGGCAAGGGGGGGCTACACCTTC

D: -
V: TRBV18
size: few
J: TRBJ1-4
length: 14
CDR3: CASPPLPQGEKLFF
DNA: TGTGCCAGCCCACCACTGCCCCAGGGTGAAAAACTGTTTTTT

D: -
V: TRBV4-1
size: -
J: TRBJ1-5
length: 12
CDR3: CASSQGGQPKHF
DNA: TGCGCCAGCAGCCAAGGAGGGCAGCCCAAGCATTTT

D: -
V: TRBV6-1
size: -
J: TRBJ2-7
length: 14
CDR3: CASNRDFSSYEQYF
DNA: TGTGCCAGCAACAGGGACTTTAGCTCCTACGAGCAGTACTTC

D: TRBD1
V: TRBV19
size: -
J: TRBJ2-1
length: 17
CDR3: CASSILPGQGEYNEQFF
DNA: TGTGCCAGTAGTATACTCCCTGGACAGGGGGAATACAATGAGCAGTTCTTC

D: -
V: TRBV6-1
size: -
J: TRBJ2-2
length: 17
CDR3: CASTETWSQLLVGELFF
DNA: TGTGCCAGCACTGAAACTTGGAGTCAGCTCCTAGTGGGGGAGCTGTTTTTT

D: -
V: TRBV5-1
size: few
J: TRBJ2-3
length: 16
CDR3: CASSLDPGRAQGSQYF
DNA: TGCGCCAGCAGCTTGGACCCTGGGAGGGCACAGGGTTCGCAGTATTTT

D: -
V: TRBV6-1
size: many
J: TRBJ2-7
length: 14
CDR3: CASSKNRETYEQYF
DNA: TGTGCCAGCAGTAAAAACAGGGAGACCTACGAGCAGTACTTC

D: TRBD2
V: TRBV2
size: many
J: TRBJ2-7
length: 14
CDR3: CASRASGSSYEQYF
DNA: TGTGCCAGCAGAGCTAGCGGGAGCTCCTACGAGCAGTACTTC

D: -
V: TRBV6-1
size: few
J: TRBJ2-7
length: 14
CDR3: CASTPDGPFYEQYF
DNA: TGTGCCAGCACCCCGGACGGGCCTTTCTACGAGCAGTACTTC

D: -
V: TRBV6-1
size: many
J: TRBJ2-5
length: 13
CDR3: CASRLGGGETQYF
DNA: TGTGCCAGCAGACTTGGGGGCGGAGAGACCCAGTACTTC

D: -
V: TRBV18
size: once
J: TRBJ2-7
length: 14
CDR3: CASSRGTRNKEQYF
DNA: TGTGCCAGCTCACGCGGGACCCGGAATAAGGAGCAGTACTTC

D: TRBD2
V: TRBV5-1
size: few
J: TRBJ2-3
length: 16
CDR3: CASSPFRGGARDTQYF
DNA: TGCGCCAGCAGCCCTTTTCGCGGGGGGGCTCGGGATACGCAGTATTTT

D: TRBD2
V: TRBV10-1
size: few
J: TRBJ2-7
length: 17
CDR3: CASSGQREGHGTYEQYF
DNA: TGCGCCAGCAGTGGTCAGCGGGAGGGTCACGGGACCTACGAGCAGTACTTC

D: -
V: TRBV7-9
size: many
J: TRBJ2-7
length: 14
CDR3: CASSLASHSYEQYF
DNA: TGTGCCAGCAGCTTAGCTTCCCACTCCTACGAGCAGTACTTC

D: TRBD2
V: TRBV19
size: -
J: TRBJ2-7
length: 16
CDR3: CASSLRAGAYSYEQYF
DNA: TGTGCCAGTAGTCTCCGAGCGGGAGCCTACTCCTACGAGCAGTACTTC

D: TRBD1
V: TRBV12-3/TRBV12-4
size: few
J: TRBJ2-1
length: 16
CDR3: CASRYEGQGGYNEQFF
DNA: TGTGCCAGCAGATACGAGGGACAGGGGGGATACAATGAGCAGTTCTTC